These T cell receptor beta chains were read from a single sample in a study of cytomegalovirus exposure and HLA in healthy donors. Repertoires were generated with immunoSEQ multiplex PCR, while TCRdb's copy carries only in-frame clones and drops some. The repertoire holds 150,000 or so clones, with 86% as singletons. Material for sequencing was PBMCs. The receptors originated from a man aged 18 to 29 in good health and CMV-seropositive. Each CDR3 is given with its conserved first and last residue. Fields, in order: J gene, clone size, V gene, D gene, CDR3 protein, CDR3 DNA. A D gene is named only where the DNA matches it firmly. Some rows mark clone size as missing; the rest say once, few, many or name a class of expanded clone.

j_gene: TRBJ2-7
abundance: .
v_gene: TRBV20-1
d_gene: .
CDR3aa: CSAAQGREQYF
CDR3nt: TGCAGTGCCGCCCAGGGGCGGGAGCAGTACTTC

j_gene: TRBJ2-1
abundance: many
v_gene: TRBV15
d_gene: TRBD2
CDR3aa: CATSQRTSGINEQFF
CDR3nt: TGTGCCACCAGCCAACGGACTAGCGGGATCAATGAGCAGTTCTTC

j_gene: TRBJ1-4
abundance: .
v_gene: TRBV27
d_gene: .
CDR3aa: CASSLIGAGGLLFF
CDR3nt: TGTGCCAGCAGTTTGATAGGGGCGGGGGGCCTCCTGTTTTTT

j_gene: TRBJ1-3
abundance: .
v_gene: TRBV18
d_gene: .
CDR3aa: CATKGSGNTIYF
CDR3nt: TGTGCGACGAAGGGGTCTGGAAACACCATATATTTT

j_gene: TRBJ2-1
abundance: .
v_gene: TRBV30
d_gene: .
CDR3aa: CAWSPSPNLLQFF
CDR3nt: TGTGCCTGGAGTCCCTCTCCTAACCTATTGCAGTTCTTC

j_gene: TRBJ2-3
abundance: .
v_gene: TRBV7-3
d_gene: .
CDR3aa: CASSPQRGRSDTQYF
CDR3nt: TGTGCCAGCAGCCCCCAACGGGGGAGGTCAGATACGCAGTATTTT

j_gene: TRBJ2-5
abundance: .
v_gene: TRBV7-2
d_gene: TRBD1
CDR3aa: CASTERGLAQETQYF
CDR3nt: TGTGCCAGCACCGAAAGGGGGCTAGCCCAAGAGACCCAGTACTTC

j_gene: TRBJ2-3
abundance: .
v_gene: TRBV9
d_gene: .
CDR3aa: CASSVAGATDTQYF
CDR3nt: TGTGCCAGCAGCGTCGCAGGGGCCACAGATACGCAGTATTTT

j_gene: TRBJ1-1
abundance: .
v_gene: TRBV6-6
d_gene: .
CDR3aa: CASSNRASNTEAFF
CDR3nt: TGTGCCAGCAGCAACAGGGCGTCGAACACTGAAGCTTTCTTT

j_gene: TRBJ1-1
abundance: .
v_gene: TRBV30
d_gene: .
CDR3aa: CAWSPQGFEAFF
CDR3nt: TGTGCCTGGAGTCCGCAGGGGTTTGAAGCTTTCTTT

j_gene: TRBJ2-7
abundance: .
v_gene: TRBV5-5
d_gene: TRBD1
CDR3aa: CASSPTLQGAEEQYF
CDR3nt: TGTGCCAGCAGCCCCACCCTACAGGGGGCGGAGGAGCAGTACTTC

j_gene: TRBJ1-2
abundance: .
v_gene: TRBV6-5
d_gene: TRBD1
CDR3aa: CASSQGTGPFYGYTF
CDR3nt: TGTGCCAGCAGCCAAGGGACAGGTCCTTTTTATGGCTACACCTTC

j_gene: TRBJ1-1
abundance: .
v_gene: TRBV19
d_gene: .
CDR3aa: CASSIPGSHEAFF
CDR3nt: TGTGCCAGTAGTATTCCCGGGTCCCATGAAGCTTTCTTT

j_gene: TRBJ1-6
abundance: few
v_gene: TRBV6-6
d_gene: TRBD1
CDR3aa: CASSYGDRGRSPLHF
CDR3nt: TGTGCCAGCAGTTACGGGGACAGGGGGCGTTCACCCCTCCACTTT

j_gene: TRBJ2-3
abundance: once
v_gene: TRBV12-2
d_gene: .
CDR3aa: CASRPRLTGTSGTDTQYF
CDR3nt: TGTGCAAGTCGGCCTCGTCTGACCGGGACTAGCGGGACAGATACGCAGTATTTT

j_gene: TRBJ2-5
abundance: .
v_gene: TRBV5-6
d_gene: TRBD1
CDR3aa: CASAWRGQGYQETQYF
CDR3nt: TGTGCCAGCGCCTGGCGGGGACAGGGGTACCAAGAGACCCAGTACTTC

j_gene: TRBJ1-2
abundance: .
v_gene: TRBV2
d_gene: .
CDR3aa: CASSEAGRGSLHGYTF
CDR3nt: TGTGCCAGCAGTGAAGCGGGCAGGGGAAGTCTACATGGCTACACCTTC